This is a list of T cell receptor beta chains from one sample in a study of cytomegalovirus exposure and HLA in healthy donors. The assay was immunoSEQ multiplex PCR, and TCRdb's table has in-frame clones only and misses some. The sample contains about 180,000 clones, around three quarters of which appear only once. The sample consisted of PBMCs. All receptors derive from a woman aged 35 to 49 in good health and CMV-seronegative. CDR3s include the opening cysteine and the closing phenylalanine or tryptophan. A D gene is named only where the DNA matches it firmly. Clone size is stated in some rows and not others, as once, few, many or a class when expanded.

j_call,clone_size,d_call,v_call,cdr3_nt,cdr3_aa
TRBJ1-1,.,.,TRBV6-1,TGTGCCAGCAGTGAACCTGGGGCAGGATTCGACACTGAAGCTTTCTTT,CASSEPGAGFDTEAFF
TRBJ1-5,.,.,TRBV7-8,TGTGCCAGCAGCTTAGTGACAGGACCTAGCAATCAGCCCCAGCATTTT,CASSLVTGPSNQPQHF
TRBJ1-2,.,.,TRBV29-1,TGCAGCGTCGATAAGACAGGATCTTATGGCTACACCTTC,CSVDKTGSYGYTF
TRBJ2-1,.,.,TRBV5-6,TGTGCCAGCAGCAAAGGACAGATTATATACAATGAGCAGTTCTTC,CASSKGQIIYNEQFF
TRBJ1-2,.,.,TRBV2,TGTGCCAGCAAAAGATTCCTTGACAGCAACTATGGCTACACCTTC,CASKRFLDSNYGYTF
TRBJ1-4,.,TRBD1,TRBV18,TGTGCCAGCTCAATCCGGACAGGGGGGAATGAAAAACTGTTTTTT,CASSIRTGGNEKLFF
TRBJ1-5,.,.,TRBV5-4,TGTGCCAGCAGCTTGGGGGGCAGAGAAGCCCAGCATTTT,CASSLGGREAQHF
TRBJ1-4,.,TRBD1,TRBV7-8,TGTGCCAGCAGCGAGGGACAGAAGAATGAAAAACTGTTTTTT,CASSEGQKNEKLFF
TRBJ1-2,.,.,TRBV4-1,TGCGCCAGCAGCCAAGGGCAGGGTAACAGCTACACCTTC,CASSQGQGNSYTF
TRBJ2-3,.,TRBD2,TRBV19,TGTGCCAGTAGTATACTAGCGGGAGATACAGATACGCAGTATTTT,CASSILAGDTDTQYF
TRBJ1-5,few,TRBD1,TRBV5-1,TGCGCCAGCAGCCTAGGGACAGGCAATCAGCCCCAGCATTTT,CASSLGTGNQPQHF
TRBJ1-2,.,.,TRBV20-1,TGCAGTGCCAGAAGCGGGCGAGTCTACACCTTC,CSARSGRVYTF
TRBJ1-1,.,.,TRBV9,TGTGCCAGCAGCCCGGGGGGGGTGGGGCGGTCTGAAGCTTTCTTT,CASSPGGVGRSEAFF
TRBJ2-3,.,TRBD1,TRBV4-2,TGTGCCAGCAGCCAAGGGGGTAGCCGACAGGGGCCAGATACGCAGTATTTT,CASSQGGSRQGPDTQYF
TRBJ2-7,.,.,TRBV28,TGTGCCAGCAGTCTTTACGAGCAGTACTTC,CASSLYEQYF
TRBJ2-5,.,.,TRBV9,TGTGCCAGCAGCGTAGCCCCCGGGAGAGGAGAGACCCAGTACTTC,CASSVAPGRGETQYF
TRBJ1-1,.,.,TRBV29-1,TGCAGCGTGGACAGCAACACTGAAGCTTTCTTT,CSVDSNTEAFF
TRBJ2-2,.,.,TRBV19,TGTGCCAGTAGCCAGATACTAGGGCACACCGGGGAGCTGTTTTTT,CASSQILGHTGELFF
TRBJ2-6,.,.,TRBV5-1,TGCGCCAGCAGCTCTCAGGGTGCAGGGGCCAACGTCCTGACTTTC,CASSSQGAGANVLTF
TRBJ2-5,.,TRBD2,TRBV2,TGTGCCAGCAGCATGACAGGGCTAGCGGGAGACCAAGAGACCCAGTACTTC,CASSMTGLAGDQETQYF
TRBJ2-7,.,.,TRBV4-3,TGCGCCAGCAGCCAAGAAGAGGGCTACGAGCAGTACTTC,CASSQEEGYEQYF
TRBJ1-2,.,TRBD1,TRBV5-6,TGTGCCAGCAGCCCAACCGGACAGGGGAGCGGCTACACCTTC,CASSPTGQGSGYTF
TRBJ2-5,.,TRBD1,TRBV10-2,TGCGCCAGCAGTGAGTCGCAGGGGGTGATTCAAGAGACCCAGTACTTC,CASSESQGVIQETQYF
TRBJ2-7,.,.,TRBV19,TGTGCCAGTAGTATCGAAATCTCTCGGGAGCAGTACTTC,CASSIEISREQYF
TRBJ2-1,.,TRBD2,TRBV7-9,TGTGCCAGCAGCCCTAGCGGGGGATACAATGAGCAGTTCTTC,CASSPSGGYNEQFF
TRBJ2-2,.,TRBD2,TRBV28,TGTGCCAGTTGCTCTCGCGGGGGGCTACCCGGGGAGCTGTTTTTT,CASCSRGGLPGELFF
TRBJ1-1,.,TRBD1,TRBV9,TGTGCCAGCAGCCTTTCGGGACAGGGAACGGCTGAAGCTTTCTTT,CASSLSGQGTAEAFF
TRBJ2-1,.,TRBD1,TRBV6-6,TGTGCCAGCAGCACACCCAGGGGGACCTACAATGAGCAGTTCTTC,CASSTPRGTYNEQFF
TRBJ2-5,.,.,TRBV5-4,TGTGCCAGCAGCTCCAGACAGGATCCTAGGGAGACCCAGTACTTC,CASSSRQDPRETQYF
TRBJ2-7,.,.,TRBV7-8,TGTGCCAGCAGCTTTGGACAGGGAGGGGTCGAGCAGTACTTC,CASSFGQGGVEQYF
TRBJ1-5,.,.,TRBV29-1,TGCAGCGTTGGGGAGGGGTACGGGCAGCCCCAGCATTTT,CSVGEGYGQPQHF
TRBJ1-4,.,.,TRBV28,TGTGCCAGCAGCCCGTACGGGGGTTACAATGAAAAACTGTTTTTT,CASSPYGGYNEKLFF
TRBJ1-3,.,TRBD1,TRBV5-1,TGCGCCAGCAGCTCATACAGGGGGGGCTCGAGTGGAAACACCATATATTTT,CASSSYRGGSSGNTIYF
TRBJ2-7,.,.,TRBV4-2,TGTGCCAGCAGCCAAGGGGTTAGCGGAAGCTCCTACGAGCAGTACTTC,CASSQGVSGSSYEQYF
TRBJ2-1,.,.,TRBV5-1,TGCGCCAGCACCCTACCCTTTGAGGGCCGGAATGAGCAGTTCTTC,CASTLPFEGRNEQFF
TRBJ1-2,few,TRBD1,TRBV4-3,TGCGCCAGCAGCCAAGACCCGACAGGGGGCACAATATATGGCTACACCTTC,CASSQDPTGGTIYGYTF
TRBJ2-7,.,TRBD1,TRBV13,TGTGCCAGCAGCTCGACGGGACAGGGGGACGAGCAGTACTTC,CASSSTGQGDEQYF
TRBJ2-7,.,TRBD1,TRBV6-5,TGTGCCAGCAGTCCCAATTGGACAGGCGCCCACGAGCAGTACTTC,CASSPNWTGAHEQYF
TRBJ2-7,.,TRBD1,TRBV5-1,TGCGCCAGCAGCTTGGTAAGGGGGCCCGAGTGGGAGCAGTACTTC,CASSLVRGPEWEQYF
TRBJ2-7,few,TRBD1,TRBV27,TGTGCCAGCAGTTTCACGCCCCCTACAGGGGCTGGTTACGAGCAGTACTTC,CASSFTPPTGAGYEQYF
TRBJ1-2,.,.,TRBV4-2,TGTGCCAGCAGCCAAGATCAGCTCAGCAGGGTTGGCTACACCTTC,CASSQDQLSRVGYTF
TRBJ2-1,.,.,TRBV29-1,TGCAGCGTTGAGGACGGGGTCAAGTACAATGAGCAGTTCTTC,CSVEDGVKYNEQFF
TRBJ1-4,few,.,TRBV19,TGTGCCAGTAAATACGACGGACATCCTAATGAAAAACTGTTTTTT,CASKYDGHPNEKLFF
TRBJ1-6,.,TRBD1,TRBV18,TGTGCCAGCTCACGGCTTGGGACAGGGAATAATTCACCCCTCCACTTT,CASSRLGTGNNSPLHF
TRBJ1-3,.,.,TRBV13,TGTGCCAGCAGCTTATCAGGGACTGGAAACACCATATATTTT,CASSLSGTGNTIYF
TRBJ2-3,.,TRBD1,TRBV27,TGTGCCAGCAGTTTCCCGCCGGGACAGGGCACAGATACGCAGTATTTT,CASSFPPGQGTDTQYF
TRBJ1-6,.,.,TRBV5-4,TGTGCCAGCAGCTCTCCGGGGAGCTCCTATAATTCACCCCTCCACTTT,CASSSPGSSYNSPLHF
TRBJ1-2,.,TRBD1,TRBV5-1,TGCGCCAGCAGCCTTAGGACAGGGTCCTCCTATGGCTACACCTTC,CASSLRTGSSYGYTF
TRBJ2-7,.,.,TRBV30,TGTGCCTCCCTCCAGACAGGTTTGAGCTACGAGCAGTACTTC,CASLQTGLSYEQYF
TRBJ2-3,.,TRBD2,TRBV19,TGTGCCAGTAGTAAACTAGCGGAAGAGAACACAGATACGCAGTATTTT,CASSKLAEENTDTQYF
TRBJ1-5,.,TRBD1,TRBV19,TGTGCCAGTATGTTTAGGGGACAGGGTAATCAGCCCCAGCATTTT,CASMFRGQGNQPQHF
TRBJ2-1,few,.,TRBV4-2,TGTGCCAGCAGCCAAGTTGGTCTGGCTTCTGAGCAGTTCTTC,CASSQVGLASEQFF
TRBJ2-7,.,TRBD2,TRBV29-1,TGCAGCGTCCAACTAGCGGCGAGCTCCTACGAGCAGTACTTC,CSVQLAASSYEQYF
TRBJ2-3,.,.,TRBV12-5,TGTGCTAGTGGTTTGGCCCCAGGGGCAGATACGCAGTATTTT,CASGLAPGADTQYF
TRBJ1-6,.,TRBD1,TRBV10-3,TGTGCCATCAGTGGGGGACAGGCGGGAAATTCACCCCTCCACTTT,CAISGGQAGNSPLHF